This TCR beta chain was observed in a study of early T cells in non-severe SARS-CoV-2 infection. As for the study in general: Alpha and beta chains were unpaired, from unsorted whole-blood bulk RNA. General observations from the study: VDJdb-based annotation leaned toward anti-spike CD8 responses and missed private and CD4 specificities.

Trimming removed 2 bases from V and 7 bases from J; junction bases left unmatched: 4. This CDR3 region has 14 residues. Germline V gene sequence: CDR1 SGHAT, CDR2 FQNNGV. The TCR library protocol attached unique molecular identifiers to the individual cDNA molecules. MiXCR was run by TCRdb on the 5' RACE reads, yielding one entry per CDR3 protein. The top ten clones hold more than 3% of a sample with 55,000 to 75,000 distinct CDR3 sequences, 7.7% of them seen once. This clonotype was seen a handful of times. Its matching antigen is unknown. Sample: whole blood. V is TRBV11-2 and J is TRBJ2-1; 8 bases fit TRBD2. The receptor's source is an adult who was a healthcare worker with PCR-confirmed SARS-CoV-2 infection or an uninfected control (not recorded which). This chain's CDR3 is CASSLSGSQNEQFF. The DNA for the CDR3 is TGTGCCAGCAGCTTAAGCGGGAGTCAAAATGAGCAGTTCTTC.